Shown below are 12 T cell receptor beta chains from a single sample sequenced in a study of T-cell memory formation after mild COVID-19. TCRdb independently ran MiXCR on the 5' RACE reads; one entry per CDR3 protein. The table shows about 310,000 distinct CDR3 sequences, with roughly 15% occurring only once. Source material: PBMCs or a T cell subset sorted from them (not recorded which). These receptors all come from a man between 18 and 29 years old who had mild COVID-19 (a few samples of this study predate the infection). Cell type and time point are not known.

The CDR3 here is CASSVQGATDTQYF. CDR3 nucleotides: TGTGCCAGCAGCGTACAGGGGGCTACAGATACGCAGTATTTT. This chain uses TRBV11-3 with TRBJ2-3, with TRBD1 identical over 9 bases. The CDR3 runs 14 residues. Germline CDR1 SGHNT, CDR2 YENEEA. J gave up 3 bases and V 5 bases, and 3 bases lay outside the gene matches.

CDR3 in DNA: TGTGCCAGCAGTAGGGGTTCGACTAATGAAAAACTGTTTTTT. Protein: CASSRGSTNEKLFF. The chain carries TRBV12-3 or TRBV12-4 and TRBJ1-4, with a weak D call TRBD1 (5 bases). V lost 5 bases and J lost 2, with 9 bases in between. The CDR3 spans 14 residues.

The chain links TRBV5-1 to TRBJ2-1; TRBD1 matches at 9 bases. This CDR3 spans 16 amino acids. Germline CDR1 SGHRS, CDR2 YFSETQ. Trimming at V came to 0 bases and at J to 3 bases, leaving 4 bases not matched to a gene. CDR3 nucleotides: TGCGCCAGCAGCTTGGTCTGGGACAGGGACTACAATGAGCAGTTCTTC. Its translation is CASSLVWDRDYNEQFF.

The rearrangement links TRBV29-1 to TRBJ1-5, with D hard to call. CDR1 and CDR2 from the germline V gene are SQVTM and ANQGSEA. The CDR3 extends over 12 amino acids. The germline V and J ends were trimmed by 4 bases and 6 bases, with 10 bases remaining between them. CDR3 nucleotide sequence: TGCAGCGTTGGTGCCGATGGTCAGCCCCAGCATTTT. This translates into CSVGADGQPQHF.

The chain joins TRBV4-1 to TRBJ1-2; D may be TRBD1 (5 bases). Trimming removed 3 bases from V and 5 bases from J, with 16 bases in between. The CDR3 length is 15 residues. Germline V gene lookup returns CDR1 MGHRA and CDR2 YSYEKL. CDR3 region: CASSQEDTGSYGYTF. CDR3 nucleotides: TGCGCCAGCAGCCAGGAGGACACGGGTTCTTATGGCTACACCTTC.

The CDR3 sequence: CASSLDSLSSPLHF. The CDR3 DNA reads as TGTGCCAGCAGCTTGGACAGCCTGAGTTCACCCCTCCACTTT. The genes are TRBV7-9 and TRBJ1-6; weak D call: TRBD1 (6 bases). Per the germline V gene, CDR1 is SEHNR and CDR2 is FQNEAQ (reference sequence). V was clipped by 3 bases and J by 9 bases, with 12 bases between them. The CDR3 consists of 14 residues.

This clonotype was found a few times. The V and J genes are TRBV4-3 and TRBJ2-3; 10 bases fit TRBD2. The CDR3 extends over 18 amino acids. Germline loops: CDR1 LGHNA, CDR2 YSLEER. V shed 5 bases, J shed 5 bases, and the junction held 16 bases outside the gene matches. The CDR3 nucleotides are TGCGCCAGCAGCGAAAGAAAGGGAGCGGGGGGGCGCGTAGATACGCAGTATTTT. This gives the protein CASSERKGAGGRVDTQYF.

The chain couples TRBV6-2 or TRBV6-3 to TRBJ1-2; possibly TRBD1 for D (5 bases). The CDR3 loop spans 16 amino acids. Trimming shortened V by 7 bases and J by 2 bases, and 20 bases separated the two germline ends. Germline CDR1 reads MNHEY; CDR2 reads SVGEGT. As DNA, the CDR3 is TGTGCCAGCACCATTGGGGGGATGGCCGCCAACTATGGCTACACCTTC. This codes for CASTIGGMAANYGYTF.

This chain connects TRBV29-1 to TRBJ1-1; D not resolved. Germline V gene lookup returns CDR1 SQVTM and CDR2 ANQGSEA. V was cut by 3 bases and J by 6 bases, with 14 bases left in between. The CDR3 runs to 13 residues. This chain's CDR3 is CSVDEVSRPEAFF. Written as DNA, the CDR3 is TGCAGCGTTGACGAGGTTTCGCGTCCTGAAGCTTTCTTT.

Only a few counts were recorded for this clonotype. This chain uses TRBV12-3 or TRBV12-4 with TRBJ1-5; possible D gene TRBD1, 5 bases. The ends were cut back, 2 bases at V and 3 bases at J, with 11 bases in the middle. CDR3 length: 15 residues. This CDR3 is CASSLWAGSNQPQHF. CDR3 nucleotides: TGTGCCAGCAGTTTATGGGCAGGGTCCAATCAGCCCCAGCATTTT.

The chain recombines TRBV9 with TRBJ1-2; D is perhaps TRBD1 (5 bases). This CDR3 contains 13 residues. V was pared by 3 bases and J by 7 bases, with 13 bases between. The germline gives CDR1 SGDLS, CDR2 YYNGEE. Here the CDR3 reads CASSDGGDPGYTF. The CDR3 DNA follows: TGTGCCAGCAGCGACGGGGGGGATCCTGGCTACACCTTC.

V is TRBV6-6 and J is TRBJ1-2; 7 positions agree with TRBD1. The trim removed 2 bases at V and 11 bases at J, leaving 5 bases unmatched. This CDR3 region has 12 residues. Per the germline V gene, CDR1 is MNHNY and CDR2 is SVGAGI (reference sequence). The CDR3 DNA reads TGTGCCAGCAGTTACGGGGACAGACCGTACACCTTC. Translating gives CASSYGDRPYTF.